Listed here are 2 T cell receptor beta chains from one sample, sequenced in a study of long-term antiretroviral therapy in people with HIV. The authors ran the immunoSEQ assay, v3.0, at survey level. Sequencing used immunoSEQ multiplex PCR; TCRdb keeps in-frame clones, though not all of them. The sample has 10,000 to 15,000 clones, roughly 90% seen once; the top ten hold around 21%. Sequences were derived from unsorted PBMCs, sampled 2.1 years after starting antiretroviral therapy. Source of these receptors: a middle-aged woman with HIV.

The genes are TRBV10-3 and TRBJ2-1; a weak D match, TRBD1 (5 bases). Germline V gives CDR1 ENHRY, CDR2 SYGVKD. The ends were cut back, 7 bases at V and 6 bases at J, with 13 bases in the middle. The CDR3 has 13 residues. The CDR3 DNA is TGTGCCATCAACCAGGGTTCTGGCAATGAGCAGTTCTTC. Its translation is CAINQGSGNEQFF.

V usage is TRBV6-5 and J usage is TRBJ1-3; perhaps TRBD1 as D (5 bases). The CDR3 is made up of 14 amino acids. Germline V lookup: CDR1 MNHEY, CDR2 SVGAGI. V lost 6 bases and J lost 3, with 12 bases in between. The chain's CDR3 is CASSTGTVGNTIYF. The CDR3, as DNA: TGTGCCAGCAGCACCGGGACGGTTGGAAACACCATATATTTT.